This is a list of T cell receptor beta chains from one sample in a study of blood T cells in healthy people across ages. TCRdb processed the 5' RACE reads anew with MiXCR; each CDR3 protein has one entry. The table shows roughly 2 million distinct CDR3 sequences, with 40% to 55% occurring only once. The material sequenced was blood. Receptors were obtained from a middle-aged woman in good health. Both conserved end residues are part of each CDR3. Fields, in order: clone size, V gene, J gene, D gene, CDR3 protein, CDR3 DNA. A D gene is named only where the DNA matches it firmly. The listing skips clone size in some rows; elsewhere it reads once, few, many or a size class.

clone_size: few; v_call: TRBV7-2; j_call: TRBJ2-1; d_call: TRBD2; cdr3_aa: CASSRGLAGHNEQFF; cdr3_nt: TGTGCCAGCAGCCGTGGACTAGCGGGGCACAATGAGCAGTTCTTC
clone_size: .; v_call: TRBV4-3; j_call: TRBJ1-2; d_call: .; cdr3_aa: CASSQAPFGDGYTF; cdr3_nt: TGCGCCAGCAGCCAAGCGCCCTTCGGGGATGGCTACACCTTC
clone_size: few; v_call: TRBV7-2; j_call: TRBJ2-1; d_call: .; cdr3_aa: CASSRIGVYNEQFF; cdr3_nt: TGTGCCAGCAGCCGTATTGGGGTTTACAATGAGCAGTTCTTC
clone_size: .; v_call: TRBV4-1; j_call: TRBJ2-2; d_call: TRBD2; cdr3_aa: CASSPELAGYTGELFF; cdr3_nt: TGCGCCAGCAGCCCAGAACTAGCGGGATACACCGGGGAGCTGTTTTTT
clone_size: .; v_call: TRBV20-1; j_call: TRBJ1-2; d_call: TRBD1; cdr3_aa: CSAVPGTGRRGYTF; cdr3_nt: TGCAGTGCCGTCCCCGGGACAGGGCGCCGGGGCTACACCTTC
clone_size: few; v_call: TRBV19; j_call: TRBJ1-2; d_call: .; cdr3_aa: CASSSKGVNYGYTF; cdr3_nt: TGTGCCAGTAGTTCCAAAGGAGTTAACTATGGCTACACCTTC
clone_size: few; v_call: TRBV20-1; j_call: TRBJ2-7; d_call: .; cdr3_aa: CSARAQGLGLSYEQYF; cdr3_nt: TGCAGTGCTAGAGCACAGGGCTTGGGGCTTTCCTACGAGCAGTACTTC
clone_size: .; v_call: TRBV12-3/TRBV12-4; j_call: TRBJ2-1; d_call: .; cdr3_aa: CASSSHEQFF; cdr3_nt: TGTGCCAGCAGTTCCCATGAGCAGTTCTTC
clone_size: .; v_call: TRBV12-3/TRBV12-4; j_call: TRBJ2-1; d_call: TRBD2; cdr3_aa: CASSRSGTSGGGSYNEQFF; cdr3_nt: TGTGCCAGCAGTCGCTCCGGGACTAGCGGGGGGGGCTCCTACAATGAGCAGTTCTTC
clone_size: .; v_call: TRBV7-6; j_call: TRBJ2-7; d_call: .; cdr3_aa: CASSYGRDGGYEQYF; cdr3_nt: TGTGCCAGCAGCTACGGCCGGGACGGCGGTTACGAGCAGTACTTC
clone_size: few; v_call: TRBV4-2; j_call: TRBJ1-4; d_call: .; cdr3_aa: CASSQDQGKATNEKLFF; cdr3_nt: TGTGCCAGCAGCCAAGATCAGGGAAAGGCAACTAATGAAAAACTGTTTTTT
clone_size: .; v_call: TRBV13; j_call: TRBJ2-5; d_call: TRBD1; cdr3_aa: CASSSGQGETAETQYF; cdr3_nt: TGTGCCAGCAGCTCAGGACAGGGAGAGACAGCAGAGACCCAGTACTTC
clone_size: .; v_call: TRBV7-2; j_call: TRBJ2-1; d_call: TRBD1; cdr3_aa: CASSLNQGGRRNEQFF; cdr3_nt: TGTGCCAGCAGCTTAAATCAAGGGGGCCGTAGAAATGAGCAGTTCTTC
clone_size: .; v_call: TRBV29-1; j_call: TRBJ1-5; d_call: .; cdr3_aa: CNAMAGYNQPQHF; cdr3_nt: TGCAACGCAATGGCGGGGTACAATCAGCCCCAGCATTTT
clone_size: .; v_call: TRBV19; j_call: TRBJ2-5; d_call: .; cdr3_aa: CASSPPLRGTLGNEQYF; cdr3_nt: TGTGCCAGTAGTCCCCCTTTACGGGGGACTCTAGGCAATGAGCAGTACTTC
clone_size: .; v_call: TRBV6-2/TRBV6-3; j_call: TRBJ2-3; d_call: .; cdr3_aa: CASSYYTPGGPRADTQYF; cdr3_nt: TGTGCCAGCAGTTACTACACTCCGGGGGGCCCCCGGGCAGATACGCAGTATTTT
clone_size: .; v_call: TRBV7-3; j_call: TRBJ2-4; d_call: TRBD1; cdr3_aa: CASSPEARQGYNEQYF; cdr3_nt: TGTGCCAGCAGCCCCGAAGCGAGACAGGGTTACAATGAGCAGTACTTC
clone_size: .; v_call: TRBV12-3/TRBV12-4; j_call: TRBJ2-5; d_call: .; cdr3_aa: CASGLGGPQETQYF; cdr3_nt: TGTGCCAGCGGTTTGGGTGGACCTCAAGAGACCCAGTACTTC
clone_size: .; v_call: TRBV7-2; j_call: TRBJ1-2; d_call: TRBD1; cdr3_aa: CASSYNRGRAEGYTF; cdr3_nt: TGTGCCAGCAGCTACAACAGGGGGCGCGCTGAGGGCTACACCTTC
clone_size: .; v_call: TRBV29-1; j_call: TRBJ2-5; d_call: .; cdr3_aa: CSVVLRDFQETQYF; cdr3_nt: TGCAGCGTTGTATTGCGGGACTTCCAAGAGACCCAGTACTTC
clone_size: .; v_call: TRBV7-2; j_call: TRBJ2-5; d_call: TRBD1; cdr3_aa: CASSLRGQGALIQETQYF; cdr3_nt: TGTGCCAGCAGCTTAAGGGGACAGGGGGCGCTGATTCAAGAGACCCAGTACTTC
clone_size: .; v_call: TRBV4-1; j_call: TRBJ1-2; d_call: .; cdr3_aa: CASSQEDGPYGYTF; cdr3_nt: TGCGCCAGCAGCCAAGAGGACGGTCCCTATGGCTACACCTTC
clone_size: few; v_call: TRBV2; j_call: TRBJ2-6; d_call: .; cdr3_aa: CASSDVRDSGANVLTF; cdr3_nt: TGTGCCAGCAGTGACGTCAGGGACTCTGGGGCCAACGTCCTGACTTTC
clone_size: few; v_call: TRBV27; j_call: TRBJ1-5; d_call: .; cdr3_aa: CASSSLGAGANQPQHF; cdr3_nt: TGTGCCAGCAGTTCGTTGGGGGCAGGGGCGAATCAGCCCCAGCATTTT
clone_size: .; v_call: TRBV24-1; j_call: TRBJ1-5; d_call: .; cdr3_aa: CATSDARGHTSNQPQHF; cdr3_nt: TGTGCCACCAGTGACGCCAGGGGACATACTAGCAATCAGCCCCAGCATTTT
clone_size: few; v_call: TRBV20-1; j_call: TRBJ2-7; d_call: TRBD2; cdr3_aa: CSARDSASGGINYEQYF; cdr3_nt: TGCAGTGCTAGAGATTCGGCTAGCGGGGGGATAAACTACGAGCAGTACTTC
clone_size: .; v_call: TRBV27; j_call: TRBJ2-3; d_call: TRBD2; cdr3_aa: CTSSLPSGGASTDTQYF; cdr3_nt: TGTACCAGCAGTTTGCCTAGCGGGGGCGCTAGCACAGATACGCAGTATTTT
clone_size: few; v_call: TRBV10-3; j_call: TRBJ1-1; d_call: TRBD1; cdr3_aa: CATRDRERGAFF; cdr3_nt: TGTGCCACGAGGGACAGGGAACGGGGAGCTTTCTTT
clone_size: .; v_call: TRBV28; j_call: TRBJ2-3; d_call: TRBD1; cdr3_aa: CASSSIVRDRDVDTQYF; cdr3_nt: TGTGCCAGCAGTTCCATAGTCCGGGACAGGGATGTAGATACGCAGTATTTT
clone_size: .; v_call: TRBV12-3/TRBV12-4; j_call: TRBJ1-2; d_call: .; cdr3_aa: CASSPDAPVFDYTF; cdr3_nt: TGTGCCAGCAGTCCCGATGCCCCGGTGTTCGACTACACCTTC
clone_size: .; v_call: TRBV7-2; j_call: TRBJ1-2; d_call: .; cdr3_aa: CASSKAPLYGYTF; cdr3_nt: TGTGCCAGCAGCAAAGCTCCCCTCTATGGTTACACCTTC
clone_size: .; v_call: TRBV27; j_call: TRBJ1-6; d_call: .; cdr3_aa: CASRTGANSPLHF; cdr3_nt: TGTGCCAGCAGGACGGGGGCTAATTCACCCCTCCACTTT
clone_size: few; v_call: TRBV2; j_call: TRBJ2-1; d_call: TRBD2; cdr3_aa: CANRGVSSYNEQFF; cdr3_nt: TGTGCCAACCGGGGGGTGAGCTCCTACAATGAGCAGTTCTTC
clone_size: once; v_call: TRBV28; j_call: TRBJ1-4; d_call: TRBD1; cdr3_aa: CASSLGTGFNEKLFF; cdr3_nt: TGTGCCAGCAGTTTGGGGACAGGATTTAATGAAAAACTGTTTTTT
clone_size: many; v_call: TRBV28; j_call: TRBJ2-7; d_call: .; cdr3_aa: CASSLWGSYEQYF; cdr3_nt: TGTGCCAGCAGCTTATGGGGATCCTACGAGCAGTACTTC
clone_size: .; v_call: TRBV6-1; j_call: TRBJ2-3; d_call: .; cdr3_aa: CASSEGAAFRGDTQYF; cdr3_nt: TGTGCCAGCAGTGAAGGGGCGGCCTTTCGTGGAGATACGCAGTATTTT
clone_size: .; v_call: TRBV24-1; j_call: TRBJ2-3; d_call: .; cdr3_aa: CATSDAQLPLARDTQYF; cdr3_nt: TGTGCCACCAGTGATGCACAGCTACCCTTGGCCCGTGATACGCAGTATTTT
clone_size: .; v_call: TRBV7-6; j_call: TRBJ2-7; d_call: TRBD2; cdr3_aa: CASGEEAGGGEQYF; cdr3_nt: TGTGCCAGCGGGGAAGAAGCGGGGGGCGGCGAGCAGTACTTC
clone_size: .; v_call: TRBV12-3/TRBV12-4; j_call: TRBJ2-7; d_call: .; cdr3_aa: CASSLAGIEQYF; cdr3_nt: TGTGCCAGTAGTTTGGCAGGGATCGAGCAGTACTTC
clone_size: few; v_call: TRBV9; j_call: TRBJ2-4; d_call: .; cdr3_aa: CASSGGQNIQYF; cdr3_nt: TGTGCCAGCAGCGGGGGACAAAACATTCAGTACTTC
clone_size: .; v_call: TRBV3-1; j_call: TRBJ1-2; d_call: .; cdr3_aa: CASSQGGVRYKGYGYTF; cdr3_nt: TGTGCCAGCAGCCAAGGAGGGGTCCGTTACAAGGGGTATGGCTACACCTTC
clone_size: few; v_call: TRBV7-2; j_call: TRBJ2-4; d_call: TRBD2; cdr3_aa: CASSPPGLAGGQNIQYF; cdr3_nt: TGTGCCAGCAGCCCTCCGGGACTAGCGGGGGGGCAAAACATTCAGTACTTC
clone_size: few; v_call: TRBV5-1; j_call: TRBJ2-1; d_call: .; cdr3_aa: CASSIPQAPLYNEQFF; cdr3_nt: TGCGCCAGCAGCATACCTCAAGCCCCCCTTTACAATGAGCAGTTCTTC
clone_size: .; v_call: TRBV20-1; j_call: TRBJ2-5; d_call: TRBD2; cdr3_aa: CSGSSGGTVYQETQYF; cdr3_nt: TGCAGTGGATCCAGCGGGGGGACTGTGTACCAAGAGACCCAGTACTTC
clone_size: .; v_call: TRBV12-3/TRBV12-4; j_call: TRBJ2-2; d_call: .; cdr3_aa: CASRTPFGGHNTGELFF; cdr3_nt: TGTGCCAGCAGGACCCCCTTTGGGGGGCACAACACCGGGGAGCTGTTTTTT
clone_size: .; v_call: TRBV6-5; j_call: TRBJ2-7; d_call: .; cdr3_aa: CASSYSPGAPYEQYF; cdr3_nt: TGTGCCAGCAGTTACTCGCCGGGGGCTCCGTACGAGCAGTACTTC
clone_size: .; v_call: TRBV13; j_call: TRBJ2-7; d_call: .; cdr3_aa: CASSVGPSGYEQYF; cdr3_nt: TGTGCCAGCAGCGTAGGGCCCTCAGGGTACGAGCAGTACTTC
clone_size: few; v_call: TRBV20-1; j_call: TRBJ2-3; d_call: TRBD2; cdr3_aa: CSALAGGTDTQYF; cdr3_nt: TGCAGTGCCTTAGCGGGGGGCACAGATACGCAGTATTTT
clone_size: few; v_call: TRBV4-2; j_call: TRBJ2-5; d_call: .; cdr3_aa: CASSQDGGGQWETQYF; cdr3_nt: TGTGCCAGCAGCCAAGACGGCGGAGGGCAGTGGGAGACCCAGTACTTC
clone_size: .; v_call: TRBV7-2; j_call: TRBJ2-5; d_call: .; cdr3_aa: CASSPGHNYEETQYF; cdr3_nt: TGTGCCAGCAGCCCCGGACACAATTACGAAGAGACCCAGTACTTC
clone_size: few; v_call: TRBV27; j_call: TRBJ1-2; d_call: .; cdr3_aa: CASSHEKVQGSGGYTF; cdr3_nt: TGTGCCAGCAGCCATGAAAAGGTACAGGGTTCAGGGGGCTACACCTTC
clone_size: few; v_call: TRBV5-1; j_call: TRBJ2-1; d_call: .; cdr3_aa: CASSFDRSEQFF; cdr3_nt: TGCGCCAGCAGCTTTGATCGAAGTGAGCAGTTCTTC
clone_size: .; v_call: TRBV7-2; j_call: TRBJ1-5; d_call: .; cdr3_aa: CASSPSVGNQPQHF; cdr3_nt: TGTGCCAGCAGCCCTAGCGTAGGGAATCAGCCCCAGCATTTT
clone_size: .; v_call: TRBV4-2; j_call: TRBJ2-7; d_call: .; cdr3_aa: CASSQGDRSEQYF; cdr3_nt: TGTGCCAGCAGCCAAGGAGACAGGAGCGAGCAGTACTTC
clone_size: .; v_call: TRBV18; j_call: TRBJ2-5; d_call: TRBD1; cdr3_aa: CASSLPRDRGETQYF; cdr3_nt: TGTGCCAGCTCCCTCCCCCGGGACAGGGGAGAGACCCAGTACTTC
clone_size: once; v_call: TRBV28; j_call: TRBJ2-5; d_call: .; cdr3_aa: CASNQLQETQYF; cdr3_nt: TGTGCCAGCAACCAGCTACAAGAGACCCAGTACTTC
clone_size: once; v_call: TRBV12-3/TRBV12-4; j_call: TRBJ2-7; d_call: .; cdr3_aa: CASSLGRGRSSYEQYF; cdr3_nt: TGTGCCAGCAGTTTAGGGCGGGGTAGGAGCTCCTACGAGCAGTACTTC
clone_size: .; v_call: TRBV27; j_call: TRBJ2-1; d_call: .; cdr3_aa: CASSSPRASPYNEQFF; cdr3_nt: TGTGCCAGCAGCTCCCCCAGGGCCAGCCCCTACAATGAGCAGTTCTTC
clone_size: few; v_call: TRBV6-1; j_call: TRBJ2-7; d_call: .; cdr3_aa: CASSEAIGDATYEQYF; cdr3_nt: TGTGCCAGCAGTGAAGCGATTGGGGACGCCACCTACGAGCAGTACTTC